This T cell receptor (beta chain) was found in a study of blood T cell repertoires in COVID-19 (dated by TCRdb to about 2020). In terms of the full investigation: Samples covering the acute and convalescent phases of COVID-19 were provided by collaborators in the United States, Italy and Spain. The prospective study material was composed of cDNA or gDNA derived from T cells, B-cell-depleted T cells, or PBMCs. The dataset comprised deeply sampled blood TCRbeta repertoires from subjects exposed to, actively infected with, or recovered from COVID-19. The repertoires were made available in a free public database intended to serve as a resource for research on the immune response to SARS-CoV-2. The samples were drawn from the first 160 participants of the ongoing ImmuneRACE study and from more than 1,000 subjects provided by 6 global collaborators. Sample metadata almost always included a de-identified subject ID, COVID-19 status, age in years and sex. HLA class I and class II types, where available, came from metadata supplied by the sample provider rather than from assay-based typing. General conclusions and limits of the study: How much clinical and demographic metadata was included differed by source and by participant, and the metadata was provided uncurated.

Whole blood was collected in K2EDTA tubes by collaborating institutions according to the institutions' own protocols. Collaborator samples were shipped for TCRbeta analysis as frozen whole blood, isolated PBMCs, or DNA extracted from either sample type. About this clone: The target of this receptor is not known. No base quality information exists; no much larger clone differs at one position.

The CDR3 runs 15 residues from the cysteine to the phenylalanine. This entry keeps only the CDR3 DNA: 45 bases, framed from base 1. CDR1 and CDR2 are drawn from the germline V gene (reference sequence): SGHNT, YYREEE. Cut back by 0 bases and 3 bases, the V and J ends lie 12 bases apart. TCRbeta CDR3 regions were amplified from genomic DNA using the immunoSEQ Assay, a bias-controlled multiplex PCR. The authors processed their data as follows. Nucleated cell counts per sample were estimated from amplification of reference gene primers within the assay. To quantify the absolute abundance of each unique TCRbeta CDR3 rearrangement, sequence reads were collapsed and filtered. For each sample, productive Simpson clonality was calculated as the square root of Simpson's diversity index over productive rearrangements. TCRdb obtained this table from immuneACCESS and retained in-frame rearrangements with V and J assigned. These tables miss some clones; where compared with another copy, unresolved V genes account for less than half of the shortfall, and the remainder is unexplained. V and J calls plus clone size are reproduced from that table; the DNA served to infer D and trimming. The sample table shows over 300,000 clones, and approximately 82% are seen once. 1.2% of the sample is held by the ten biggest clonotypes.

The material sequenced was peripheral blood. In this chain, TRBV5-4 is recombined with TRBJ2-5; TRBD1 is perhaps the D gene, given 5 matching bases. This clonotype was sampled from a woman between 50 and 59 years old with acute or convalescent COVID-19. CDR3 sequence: CASSLARAGKETQYF. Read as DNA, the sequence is TGTGCCAGCAGCTTGGCAAGGGCAGGGAAAGAGACCCAGTACTTC.